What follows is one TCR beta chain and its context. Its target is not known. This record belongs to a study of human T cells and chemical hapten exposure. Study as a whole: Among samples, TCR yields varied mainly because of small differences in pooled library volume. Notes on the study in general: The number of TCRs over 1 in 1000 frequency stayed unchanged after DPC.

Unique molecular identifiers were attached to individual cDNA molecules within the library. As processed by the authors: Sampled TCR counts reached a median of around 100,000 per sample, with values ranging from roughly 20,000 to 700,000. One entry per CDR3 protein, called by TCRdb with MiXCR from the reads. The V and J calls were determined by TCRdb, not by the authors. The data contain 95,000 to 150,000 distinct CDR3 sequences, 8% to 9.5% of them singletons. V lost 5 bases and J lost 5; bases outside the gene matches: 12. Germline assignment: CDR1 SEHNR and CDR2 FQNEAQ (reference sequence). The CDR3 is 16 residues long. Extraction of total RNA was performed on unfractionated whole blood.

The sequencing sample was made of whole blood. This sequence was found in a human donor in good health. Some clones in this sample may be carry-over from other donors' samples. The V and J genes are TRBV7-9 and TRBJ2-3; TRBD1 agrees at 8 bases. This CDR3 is CASSVDTDRVKDTQYF. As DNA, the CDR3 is TGTGCCAGCAGCGTTGACACGGACAGGGTAAAAGATACGCAGTATTTT.